This TCR beta chain was found in a study of molecular identifiers for immune sequencing clone quantification. For the study at large: Replicate experiments divided RNA from around 20,000 or 100,000 naive CD8 cells into five parts and sequenced four. Findings and caveats of the study: Should identical TCR molecules share a barcode, the sizes of highly expanded clones could be underestimated. Clones above 20 RNA copies held over 97% of effector molecules, under 1% in naive cells.

Trimming left V 4 bases short and J 7 bases short, with 17 bases between. The CDR3 covers 13 residues. Germline assignment: CDR1 DFQATT and CDR2 SNEGSKA (reference sequence). TCRdb re-called the PCR reads with MiXCR, one entry per CDR3 protein. The sample has 490,000 or so distinct CDR3 sequences, about 26% seen once. Ten or more counts support this clonotype. Its specificity is not known. The sorting of naive CD8 T cells used the CD8+CD4-CCR7+CD45RA+ phenotype. This chain connects TRBV20-1 to TRBJ2-7, with D possibly being TRBD1 (6 bases). Sequences were obtained from naive CD8+ T cells from blood, with Jurkat cell RNA spiked in. The subset denotes: FACS-sorted CD8+CD4-CCR7+CD45RA+ naive T cells. The receptor was isolated from a human donor in good health. Some libraries in this study had Jurkat cell RNA spiked in. CDR3 amino acids: CSATTGNDREQYF. The CDR3 bases are TGCAGTGCTACGACAGGAAATGATAGGGAGCAGTACTTC.